This T cell receptor beta chain emerged from a study of T-cell reconstitution after alpha-beta-depleted transplantation in children. Molecular barcoding with unique molecular identifiers was used for the TCRbeta library. TCRdb independently ran MiXCR on the PCR reads; one entry per CDR3 protein. In the table there are about 640,000 distinct CDR3 sequences, around a sixth of which are singletons. V was clipped by 5 bases and J by 0 bases; unmatched bases: 8. From germline, CDR1 is MDHEN and CDR2 SYDVKM. This CDR3 has 17 amino acids. This clonotype has just a few counts. The chain carries TRBV28 and TRBJ2-2; 8 positions match TRBD1. The receptor was derived from a human donor who donated a stem cell graft to a child with acute myeloid leukemia. Sample: PBMCs from the stem cell graft donor, taken from the stem cell graft. The DNA of the CDR3 is TGTGCCAGCAGTGTACTCGGACAGGGCGCGAACACCGGGGAGCTGTTTTTT. Translating gives CASSVLGQGANTGELFF.